Following are 6 T cell receptor beta chains from one sample sequenced in a study of blood T cell repertoires in COVID-19. Only in-frame clones appear in the TCRdb table, and some are missing; sequencing was by immunoSEQ multiplex PCR. Of over 200,000 clones in the sample, roughly 84% were seen once. The sequenced material came from PBMCs or T cells enriched from blood (not recorded which). The source of these receptors is a woman in her 40s who had recovered from COVID-19.

The chain links TRBV5-4 to TRBJ2-7; TRBD1 agrees at 9 bases. V lost 4 bases, J lost 0 bases, and 5 bases stayed unmatched. Per the germline V gene, CDR1 is SGHNT and CDR2 is YYREEE (reference sequence). This CDR3 has 15 residues. In DNA form, the CDR3 reads TGTGCCAGCAGCCCCGGGACAGGGAGCTCCTACGAGCAGTACTTC. Amino acids: CASSPGTGSSYEQYF. Full variable domain (missing parts from reference TRBV5-4 and TRBJ2-7): ETGVTQSPTHLIKTRGQQVTLRCSSQSGHNTVSWYQQALGQGPQFIFQYYREEENGRGNFPPRFSGLQFPNYSSELNVNALELDDSALYLCASSPGTGSSYEQYFGPGTRLTVT.

CDR3 in DNA: TGTGCCAGCAGCTTGGCCGGGTTGCGCTACGAGCAGTACGTC. Its protein is CASSLAGLRYEQYV. The chain uses TRBV5-6 and TRBJ2-7; D not certain. V lost 0 bases to trimming and J lost 3 bases, with 10 bases between them. This CDR3 is built from 14 residues. CDR1 is SGHDT and CDR2 is YYEEEE in the germline V gene.

The chain uses TRBV29-1 and TRBJ2-2, with a possible D match to TRBD2 (6 bases). Germline V gene data show CDR1 as SQVTM and CDR2 as ANQGSEA. The CDR3 is 14 amino acids. The germline V and J ends were trimmed by 4 bases and 2 bases, with 11 bases remaining between them. This CDR3 is CSVAVSGNTGELFF. The CDR3 coding sequence is TGCAGCGTTGCGGTTAGCGGAAACACCGGGGAGCTGTTTTTT.

This chain links TRBV28 with TRBJ1-5; D unclear. Trimming took off 5 bases at V and 7 bases at J, with 15 bases between the two ends. There are 14 residues in the CDR3. The germline V gene encodes CDR1 MDHEN and CDR2 SYDVKM. The DNA of the CDR3 is TGTGCCAGCAGTGTAAAGCGGATCTCCCAGCCCCAGCATTTT. Protein product: CASSVKRISQPQHF.

The V gene is TRBV27, the J gene TRBJ1-1; maybe TRBD1 (5 bases). Germline values: CDR1 MNHEY, CDR2 SMNVEV (reference sequence). This CDR3 has 17 amino acids. Trimming shortened V by 0 bases and J by 1 base, and 15 bases separated the two germline ends. DNA of the CDR3: TGTGCCAGCAGTTTATCACCCCCCAGGGCGAAGAACACTGAAGCTTTCTTT. Amino acids: CASSLSPPRAKNTEAFF.

The rearrangement joins TRBV14 to TRBJ2-3; the D is unclear. Germline loops: CDR1 SGHDN, CDR2 FVKESK. V lost 0 bases to trimming and J lost 5 bases, with 6 bases between them. The CDR3 extends over 13 amino acids. CDR3 nucleotide sequence: TGTGCCAGCAGCCAAGACTTTGTAGATACGCAGTATTTT. Residues: CASSQDFVDTQYF. The full variable domain, its missing parts supplied by reference TRBV14 and TRBJ2-3, is EAGVTQFPSHSVIEKGQTVTLRCDPISGHDNLYWYRRVMGKEIKFLLHFVKESKQDESGMPNNRFLAERTGGTYSTLKVQPAELEDSGVYFCASSQDFVDTQYFGPGTRLTVL.